These 21 T cell receptor beta chains were sequenced from one sample in a study of T-cell memory formation after mild COVID-19. Using its own MiXCR run on the 5' RACE reads, TCRdb lists one record per CDR3 protein. Of about 170,000 distinct CDR3 sequences listed, 13% are singletons. Source material: PBMCs or a T cell subset sorted from them (not recorded which). These receptors were taken from a man aged 18-30 years who had mild COVID-19 (a few samples of this study predate the infection). Cell type and time point are not known.

This clonotype was observed a few times. The rearrangement uses TRBV20-1 and TRBJ2-2, with a possible D match to TRBD2 (6 bases). CDR1 DFQATT and CDR2 SNEGSKA come from the germline V gene (reference sequence). V gave up 0 bases and J gave up 4 bases, with 12 bases separating them. The CDR3 has 15 residues. Here the CDR3 DNA reads TGCAGTGCTAGAGAAGCTCGCGGGGCCACCGGGGAGCTGTTTTTT. This codes for CSAREARGATGELFF.

This clonotype was detected a few times. The chain is built from TRBV5-1 and TRBJ1-2, with D perhaps TRBD1 (6 bases). The V gene's germline CDR1 is SGHRS and CDR2 YFSETQ. V dropped 5 bases and J dropped 0 bases, with 11 bases sitting between them. The CDR3 sequence is 14 residues long. CDR3 sequence: CASSITGTNYGYTF. The CDR3 DNA reads as TGCGCCAGCAGTATCACAGGGACTAACTATGGCTACACCTTC.

This clonotype was seen a few times. This sequence joins TRBV28 and TRBJ2-7; perhaps TRBD1 as D (6 bases). This CDR3 is 15 amino acids long. Trimming cost V 4 bases and J 2 bases, with 15 bases left between them. Per the germline V gene, CDR1 is MDHEN and CDR2 is SYDVKM. The CDR3 here is CASSSPGDGTYEQYV. The CDR3 DNA is TGTGCCAGCAGTTCACCAGGGGATGGGACCTACGAGCAGTACGTC.

The gene calls are TRBV5-1 and TRBJ2-1; 8 bases are shared with TRBD1. Looked up from germline, CDR1 is SGHRS and CDR2 is YFSETQ. The V gene end was trimmed by 4 bases and the J gene end by 5 bases; junction bases not matched to a gene: 8. This CDR3 is 15 amino acids long. CDR3 DNA sequence: TGCGCCAGCAGCCGGGACAGGAGGGGGGACAATGAGCAGTTCTTC. Encoded protein: CASSRDRRGDNEQFF.

The V gene is TRBV7-2, the J gene TRBJ1-2; possible D gene TRBD1, 5 bases. Germline assignment: CDR1 SGHTA and CDR2 FQGNSA. Trimming removed 1 base at V and 3 bases at J, with 9 bases between. CDR3 length equals 14 residues. The CDR3, as DNA: TGTGCCAGCAGCTTAGGGGACGGGGACTATGGCTACACCTTC. It specifies CASSLGDGDYGYTF.

CDR3 in DNA: TGTGCCAGCAGCTTAGTGCCTAGGGCCTCTGACCCAGACTATGGCTACACCTTC. It specifies CASSLVPRASDPDYGYTF. The chain is built from TRBV11-2 and TRBJ1-2; D not certain. The germline gives CDR1 SGHAT, CDR2 FQNNGV. This CDR3 spans 18 amino acids. V lost 1 base, J lost 3 bases, and 21 bases lay in between. The full variable domain, completed using reference TRBV11-2 and TRBJ1-2, is EAGVAQSPRYKIIEKRQSVAFWCNPISGHATLYWYQQILGQGPKLLIQFQNNGVVDDSQLPKDRFSAERLKGVDSTLKIQPAKLEDSAVYLCASSLVPRASDPDYGYTFGSGTRLTVV.

This clonotype turned up a few times. The V and J genes are TRBV20-1 and TRBJ1-2; TRBD1 matches at 11 bases. V shed 0 bases and J 8 bases; nucleotides not matched to a gene: 5. The CDR3 contains 14 residues. Germline-derived CDR1 and CDR2 are DFQATT and SNEGSKA (reference sequence). DNA of the CDR3: TGCAGTGCTAGAGATCAGGGACAGGGGGAAGGCTACACCTTC. It encodes CSARDQGQGEGYTF.

This chain's CDR3 is CASSFGSSEEQYF. In DNA form, the CDR3 reads TGTGCCAGCAGCTTCGGGAGTTCTGAGGAGCAGTACTTC. This rearrangement joins TRBV7-8 to TRBJ2-7; perhaps TRBD2 as D (6 bases). CDR3 length: 13 residues. Germline-derived CDR1 and CDR2 are SGHVS and FQNEAQ. V shed 3 bases and J shed 7 bases, with 13 bases lying between them.

This rearrangement joins TRBV12-3 or TRBV12-4 to TRBJ2-1; 8 bases line up with TRBD1. The junction had 10 bases not matched to a gene; V was cut back by 7 bases and J by 5 bases. The CDR3 covers 15 residues. DNA for the CDR3: TGTGCCAGCACTCCCGGTGGACAGGGAAACAATGAGCAGTTCTTC. Translation gives CASTPGGQGNNEQFF.

The chain recombines TRBV30 with TRBJ1-1; no clear D gene. CDR3 length: 12 amino acids. V was pared by 5 bases and J by 0 bases, with 7 bases between. Germline CDR1 is GTSNPN and CDR2 is SVGIG (reference sequence). The CDR3 DNA reads as TGTGCCTGGGACGGTTTGAACACTGAAGCTTTCTTT. Translated: CAWDGLNTEAFF. Supplemented by reference TRBV30 and TRBJ1-1, the full variable domain reads SQTIHQWPATLVQPVGSPLSLECTVEGTSNPNLYWYRQAAGRGLQLLFYSVGIGQISSEVPQNLSASRPQDRQFILSSKKLLLSDSGFYLCAWDGLNTEAFFGQGTRLTVV.

Ten or more counts support this clonotype. The rearrangement links TRBV5-1 to TRBJ2-1; D might be TRBD1 (5 bases). V lost 2 bases and J 4 bases, leaving 13 bases between the germline ends. The CDR3 runs 15 residues. Germline values: CDR1 SGHRS, CDR2 YFSETQ. The DNA of the CDR3 is TGCGCCAGCAGCTTATTGCAGGGCCTATACAATGAGCAGTTCTTC. Protein: CASSLLQGLYNEQFF.

Notes on this clonotype: Germline and junction disagree at one end, which may indicate a read error. V usage is TRBV2 and J usage is TRBJ2-7; the D call may be TRBD1 or TRBD2 (5 bases each). The germline V gene has CDR1 SNHLY and CDR2 FYNNEI. The CDR3 has 13 amino acids. Here the CDR3 reads CAGQTETLTKADF. The CDR3 DNA is TGTGCCGGTCAGACAGAGACCCTTACGAAAGCGGACTTC.

The chain couples TRBV6-5 to TRBJ1-2, with TRBD1 matching 7 bases. The ends lost 6 bases at V and 1 base at J; junction bases unmatched: 5. The CDR3 is 14 residues long. Germline V gene data show CDR1 as MNHEY and CDR2 as SVGAGI. DNA of the CDR3: TGTGCCAGCAGCCGGGGGACAGTTAACTATGGCTACACCTTC. Its translation: CASSRGTVNYGYTF.

The chain has TRBV5-1 and TRBJ1-5; D is perhaps TRBD1 (6 bases). V lost 4 bases and J 4 bases, leaving 15 bases between the germline ends. CDR1 and CDR2 (germline): SGHRS, YFSETQ. The CDR3 covers 15 residues. The CDR3 protein is CASSPGTPSNQPQHF. The CDR3, as DNA: TGCGCCAGCAGCCCAGGGACACCCTCTAATCAGCCCCAGCATTTT.

This chain links TRBV11-2 with TRBJ1-2; 7 bases fit TRBD1. This CDR3 contains 17 residues. Germline V gene lookup returns CDR1 SGHAT and CDR2 FQNNGV. V shed 3 bases, J shed 7 bases, and the junction held 17 bases outside the gene matches. The CDR3 DNA reads TGTGCCAGCAGCTTCGGGGGGACAGCCAAAATGGAAGGTGGCTACACCTTC. This codes for CASSFGGTAKMEGGYTF.

This clonotype was detected only a few times. The chain links TRBV24-1 to TRBJ2-1, with unresolved D. Germline V gene data show CDR1 as KGHDR and CDR2 as SFDVKD. CDR3 length: 12 residues. Trimming took 3 bases from V and 12 from J, leaving 11 bases between them. CDR3 protein: CATSDRWGGQFF. The CDR3 region has the DNA TGTGCCACCAGTGATCGTTGGGGTGGGCAGTTCTTC.

Ten or more counts support this clonotype. The rearrangement links TRBV20-1 to TRBJ2-5, with 12 bases that match TRBD2. V shed 3 bases and J 1 base; nucleotides not matched to a gene: 3. The CDR3 has 15 residues. Looked up from germline, CDR1 is DFQATT and CDR2 is SNEGSKA (reference sequence). The CDR3: CSASPSGGAQETQYF. The CDR3 region has the DNA TGCAGTGCTAGTCCTAGCGGGGGGGCCCAAGAGACCCAGTACTTC.

This clonotype was observed a handful of times. The rearrangement links TRBV6-5 to TRBJ2-5; possibly TRBD1 or TRBD2 for D (5 bases each). V was shortened by 7 bases and J by 5 bases, with 20 bases between the two germline ends. Germline values: CDR1 MNHEY, CDR2 SVGAGI. CDR3 length equals 15 residues. The CDR3 is CASTPDWGSRETQYF. The CDR3 nucleotides read TGTGCCAGCACCCCAGACTGGGGGTCCCGGGAGACCCAGTACTTC.

Only a few counts were recorded for this clonotype. J is TRBJ2-1 and V is TRBV6-2 or TRBV6-3; 9 nucleotides line up with TRBD2. The junction had 10 bases not matched to a gene; V was cut back by 0 bases and J by 4 bases. CDR1 is MNHEY and CDR2 is SVGEGT in the germline V gene. CDR3 length: 18 residues. CDR3 region: CASSYSRYRGGDYNEQFF. The CDR3 nucleotides are TGTGCCAGCAGTTACTCGAGATACCGCGGGGGGGATTACAATGAGCAGTTCTTC.

The chain combines TRBV4-1 with TRBJ1-2, with 9 bases matching TRBD1. V gave up 1 base and J gave up 2 bases; unmatched junction bases: 5. The CDR3 runs to 16 residues. Germline CDR1 is MGHRA and CDR2 is YSYEKL. This CDR3 is CASSQAWTGENYGYTF. DNA for the CDR3: TGCGCCAGCAGCCAAGCCTGGACAGGGGAAAACTATGGCTACACCTTC.

This clonotype was detected only a few times. The genes are TRBV5-1 and TRBJ1-2; 7 nucleotides align to TRBD1. The V segment lost 3 bases and the J segment 7 bases; nucleotides outside the gene matches: 12. This CDR3 contains 15 residues. Germline values: CDR1 SGHRS, CDR2 YFSETQ. This chain's CDR3 is CASSYQTGARRGYTF. CDR3 sequence (DNA): TGCGCCAGCAGCTACCAAACAGGGGCTCGTCGTGGCTACACCTTC.